This T cell receptor beta chain was recovered during a study of shared clonotypes between healthy human individuals. Whole-study context: The study drew on a couple of women and a few men aged 18 to 49 as donors.

This CDR3 spans 12 amino acids. CDR1 SEHNR and CDR2 FQNEAQ come from the germline V gene (reference sequence). Trimming cost V 5 bases and J 8 bases; bases outside gene matches: 5. Regarding the study as a whole: Clonotype sharing among donors, it was expected, would be affected by sequencing depth.

Sequenced by immunoSEQ multiplex PCR; TCRdb stores in-frame clones only, minus some. The sample contains over 750,000 clones, 96% of which appear only once. Concerning this clone itself: Its antigen is unknown.

Only CD45RO-negative cells positively selected for CCR7 counted as naive CD8 cells, so terminally differentiated effector memory CD45RA+ cells were excluded. Source material: naive CD8+ T cells sorted from blood. The V and J genes are TRBV7-9 and TRBJ1-1, with 7 nucleotides matching TRBD1. The source is a man aged 30 to 45 in good health. In nucleotides, the CDR3 is TGTGCCAGCAGCCTAAACAGGGGCGAAGCTTTCTTT. This codes for CASSLNRGEAFF.